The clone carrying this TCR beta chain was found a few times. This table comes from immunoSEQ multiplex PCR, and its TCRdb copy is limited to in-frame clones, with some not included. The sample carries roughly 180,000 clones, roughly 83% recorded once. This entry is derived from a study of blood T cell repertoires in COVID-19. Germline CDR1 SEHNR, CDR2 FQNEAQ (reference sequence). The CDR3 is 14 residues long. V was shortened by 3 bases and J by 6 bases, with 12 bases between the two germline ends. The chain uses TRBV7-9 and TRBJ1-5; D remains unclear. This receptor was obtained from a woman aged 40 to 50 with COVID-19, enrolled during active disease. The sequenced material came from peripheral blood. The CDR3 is CASSFSLESQPQHF. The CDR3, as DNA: TGTGCCAGCAGCTTCTCCTTGGAGAGTCAGCCCCAGCATTTT.